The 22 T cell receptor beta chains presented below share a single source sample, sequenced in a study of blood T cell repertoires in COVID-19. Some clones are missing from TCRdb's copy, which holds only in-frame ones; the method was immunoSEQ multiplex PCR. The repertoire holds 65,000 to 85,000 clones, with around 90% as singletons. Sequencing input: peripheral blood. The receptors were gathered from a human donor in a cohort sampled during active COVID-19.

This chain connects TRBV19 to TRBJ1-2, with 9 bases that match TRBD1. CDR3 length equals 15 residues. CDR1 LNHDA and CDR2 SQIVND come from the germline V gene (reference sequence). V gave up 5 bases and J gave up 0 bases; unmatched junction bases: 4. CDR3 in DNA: TGTGCCAGTAGTCCTAGACAGGGGGCTAACTATGGCTACACCTTC. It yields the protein CASSPRQGANYGYTF.

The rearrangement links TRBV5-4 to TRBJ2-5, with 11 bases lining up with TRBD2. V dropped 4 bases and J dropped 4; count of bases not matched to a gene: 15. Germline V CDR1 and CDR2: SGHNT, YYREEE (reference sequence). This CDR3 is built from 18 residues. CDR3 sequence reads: CASSGPGTSGDFAETQYF. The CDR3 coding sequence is TGTGCCAGCAGCGGCCCCGGGACTAGCGGAGATTTTGCAGAGACCCAGTACTTC.

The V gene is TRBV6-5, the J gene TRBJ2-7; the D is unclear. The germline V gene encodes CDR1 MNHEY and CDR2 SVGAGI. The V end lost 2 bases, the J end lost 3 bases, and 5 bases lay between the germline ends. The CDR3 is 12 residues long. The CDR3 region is CASSYDNYEQYF. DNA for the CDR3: TGTGCCAGCAGTTACGACAACTACGAGCAGTACTTC.

The CDR3 DNA sequence: TGTGCCAGCAGTGAAATAGGGAGGGGAAGAGGCAATCAGCCCCAGCATTTT. This gives the protein CASSEIGRGRGNQPQHF. This chain connects TRBV2 to TRBJ1-5; perhaps TRBD1 as D (5 bases). The CDR3 runs 17 residues. The V end was cut by 2 bases, the J end by 2 bases, with 16 bases between. The V gene's germline CDR1 is SNHLY and CDR2 FYNNEI.

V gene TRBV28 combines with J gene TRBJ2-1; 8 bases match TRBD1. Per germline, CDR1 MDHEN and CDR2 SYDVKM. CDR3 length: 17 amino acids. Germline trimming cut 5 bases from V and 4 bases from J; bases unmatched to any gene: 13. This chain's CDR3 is CASSRLGRDRRYNEQFF. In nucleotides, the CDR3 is TGTGCCAGCAGTCGGTTGGGCAGGGACAGGAGATACAATGAGCAGTTCTTC.

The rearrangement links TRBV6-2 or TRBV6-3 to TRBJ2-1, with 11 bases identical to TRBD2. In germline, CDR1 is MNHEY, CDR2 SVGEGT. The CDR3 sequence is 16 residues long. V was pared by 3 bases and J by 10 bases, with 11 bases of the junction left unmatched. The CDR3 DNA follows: TGTGCCAGCAGTTATATCGAGGTAGCGGGGGGGCACGAGCAGTTCTTC. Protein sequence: CASSYIEVAGGHEQFF.

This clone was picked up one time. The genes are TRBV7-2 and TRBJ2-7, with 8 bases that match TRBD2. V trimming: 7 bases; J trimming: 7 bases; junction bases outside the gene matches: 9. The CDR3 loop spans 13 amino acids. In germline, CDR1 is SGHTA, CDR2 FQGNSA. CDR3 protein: CASTRAGAGEQYF. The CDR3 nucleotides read TGTGCCAGCACCCGAGCGGGGGCGGGGGAGCAGTACTTC.

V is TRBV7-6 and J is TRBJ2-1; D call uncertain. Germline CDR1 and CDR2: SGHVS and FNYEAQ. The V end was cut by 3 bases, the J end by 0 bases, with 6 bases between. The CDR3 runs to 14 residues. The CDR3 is CASSFDISYNEQFF. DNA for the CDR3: TGTGCCAGCAGCTTCGACATCTCCTACAATGAGCAGTTCTTC.

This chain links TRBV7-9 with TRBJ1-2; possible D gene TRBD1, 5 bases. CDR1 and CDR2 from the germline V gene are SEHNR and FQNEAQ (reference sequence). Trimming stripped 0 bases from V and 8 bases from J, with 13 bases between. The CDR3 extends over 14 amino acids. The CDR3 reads CASSLAGLRNGYTF. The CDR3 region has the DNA TGTGCCAGCAGCTTAGCGGGACTCCGGAACGGCTACACCTTC.

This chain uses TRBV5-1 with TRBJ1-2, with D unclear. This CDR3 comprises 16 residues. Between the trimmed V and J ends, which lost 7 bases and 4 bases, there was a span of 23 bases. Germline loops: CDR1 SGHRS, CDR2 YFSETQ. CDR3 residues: CASVPEAGVGSYGYTF. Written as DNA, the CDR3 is TGCGCCAGCGTCCCAGAGGCGGGAGTGGGGAGCTATGGCTACACCTTC.

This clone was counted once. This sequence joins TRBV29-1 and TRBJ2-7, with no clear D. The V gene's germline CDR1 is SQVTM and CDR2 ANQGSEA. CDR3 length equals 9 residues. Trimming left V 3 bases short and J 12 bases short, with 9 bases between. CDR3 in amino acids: CSVEELTYF. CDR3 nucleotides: TGCAGCGTTGAGGAGCTTACGTACTTC.

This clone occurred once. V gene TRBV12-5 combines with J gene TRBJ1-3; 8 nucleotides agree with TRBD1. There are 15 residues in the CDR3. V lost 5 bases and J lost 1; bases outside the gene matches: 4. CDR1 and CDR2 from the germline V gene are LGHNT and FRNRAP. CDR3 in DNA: TGTGCTAGTGGTCCTCGGACAGGGTCTGGAAACACCATATATTTT. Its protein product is CASGPRTGSGNTIYF.

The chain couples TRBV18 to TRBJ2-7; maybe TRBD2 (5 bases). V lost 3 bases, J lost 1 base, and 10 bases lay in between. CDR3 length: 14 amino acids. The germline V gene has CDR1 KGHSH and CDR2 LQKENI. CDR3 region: CASSPGSVSYEQYF. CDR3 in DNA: TGTGCCAGCTCACCCGGTAGCGTGTCCTACGAGCAGTACTTC.

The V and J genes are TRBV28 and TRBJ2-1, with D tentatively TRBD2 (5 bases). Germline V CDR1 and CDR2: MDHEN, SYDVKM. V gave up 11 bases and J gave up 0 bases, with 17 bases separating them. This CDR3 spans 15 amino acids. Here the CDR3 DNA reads TGTGCCTCTTTTTATCGGACTCTCTCCTACAATGAGCAGTTCTTC. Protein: CASFYRTLSYNEQFF.

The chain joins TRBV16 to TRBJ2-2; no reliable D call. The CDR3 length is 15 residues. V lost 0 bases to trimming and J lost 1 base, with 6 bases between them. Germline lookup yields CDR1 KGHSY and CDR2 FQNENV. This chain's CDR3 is CASSQSTVNTGELFF. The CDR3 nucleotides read TGTGCCAGCAGCCAATCCACGGTGAACACCGGGGAGCTGTTTTTT.

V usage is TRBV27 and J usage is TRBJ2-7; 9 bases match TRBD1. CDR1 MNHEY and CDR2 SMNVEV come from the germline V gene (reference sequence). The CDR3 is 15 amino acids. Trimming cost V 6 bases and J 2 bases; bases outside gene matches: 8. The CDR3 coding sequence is TGTGCCAGCAGCAAGTTAGGGACAGGGACCTACGAGCAGTACTTC. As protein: CASSKLGTGTYEQYF.

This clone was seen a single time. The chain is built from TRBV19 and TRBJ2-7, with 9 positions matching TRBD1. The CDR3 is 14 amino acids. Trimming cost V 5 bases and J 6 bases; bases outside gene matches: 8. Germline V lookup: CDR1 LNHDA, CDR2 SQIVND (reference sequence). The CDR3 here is CASSPRTGVSEQYF. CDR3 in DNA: TGTGCCAGTAGTCCGCGGACAGGGGTCTCCGAGCAGTACTTC.

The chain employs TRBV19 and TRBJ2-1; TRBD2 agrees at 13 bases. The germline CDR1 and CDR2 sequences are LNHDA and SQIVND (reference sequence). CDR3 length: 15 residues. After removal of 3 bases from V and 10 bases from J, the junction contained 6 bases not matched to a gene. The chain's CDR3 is CASSIPTSGRLEQFF. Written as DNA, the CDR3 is TGTGCCAGTAGTATCCCGACTAGCGGGAGGCTCGAGCAGTTCTTC.

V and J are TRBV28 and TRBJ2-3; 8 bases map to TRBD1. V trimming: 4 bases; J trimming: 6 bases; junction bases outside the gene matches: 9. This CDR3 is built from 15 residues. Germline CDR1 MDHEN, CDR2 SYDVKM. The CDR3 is CASSSMGQAKDTQYF. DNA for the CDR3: TGTGCCAGCAGTTCCATGGGACAGGCAAAGGATACGCAGTATTTT.

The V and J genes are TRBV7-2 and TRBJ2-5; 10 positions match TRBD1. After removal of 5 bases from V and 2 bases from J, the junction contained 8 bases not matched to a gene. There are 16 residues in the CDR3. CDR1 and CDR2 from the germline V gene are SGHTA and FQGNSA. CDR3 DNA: TGTGCCAGCAGCCGTCCCGGGACAGGGGTTCAAGAGACCCAGTACTTC. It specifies CASSRPGTGVQETQYF.

CDR3 coding DNA: TGTGCCAGCAGCTTGGCGGGGTCGGGCACTGAAGCTTTCTTT. This translates into CASSLAGSGTEAFF. The genes are TRBV5-6 and TRBJ1-1; D call uncertain. CDR1 and CDR2 from the germline V gene are SGHDT and YYEEEE. This CDR3 comprises 14 residues. V was trimmed by 0 bases and J by 4 bases, leaving 10 bases between them.

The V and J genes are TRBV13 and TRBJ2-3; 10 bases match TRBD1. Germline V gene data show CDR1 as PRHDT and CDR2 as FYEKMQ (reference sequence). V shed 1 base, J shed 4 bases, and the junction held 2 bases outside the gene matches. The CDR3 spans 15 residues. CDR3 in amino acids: CASSLVGQGADTQYF. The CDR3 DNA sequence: TGTGCCAGCAGCTTAGTAGGACAGGGGGCAGATACGCAGTATTTT.